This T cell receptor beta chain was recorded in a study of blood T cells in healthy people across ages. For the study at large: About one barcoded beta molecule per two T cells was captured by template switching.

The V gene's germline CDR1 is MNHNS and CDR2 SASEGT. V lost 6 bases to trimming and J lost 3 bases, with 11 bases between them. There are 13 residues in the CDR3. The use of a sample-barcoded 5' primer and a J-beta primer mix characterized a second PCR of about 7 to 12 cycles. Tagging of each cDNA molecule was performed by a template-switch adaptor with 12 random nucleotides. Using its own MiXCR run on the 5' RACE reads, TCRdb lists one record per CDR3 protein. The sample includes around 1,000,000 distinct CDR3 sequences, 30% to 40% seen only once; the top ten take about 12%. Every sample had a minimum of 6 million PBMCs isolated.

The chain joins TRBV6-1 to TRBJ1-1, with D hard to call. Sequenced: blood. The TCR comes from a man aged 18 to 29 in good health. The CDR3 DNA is TGTGCCAGCAGCGGAGTTTTGTACACTGAAGCTTTCTTT. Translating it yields CASSGVLYTEAFF.